The T cell receptor (beta chain) described here comes from a study of cytomegalovirus exposure and HLA in healthy donors. V dropped 4 bases and J dropped 5; count of bases not matched to a gene: 18. The CDR3 runs to 18 residues. Germline V gene lookup returns CDR1 SGDLS and CDR2 YYNGEE. Use of 60 Vbeta and 13 Jbeta primers characterized the PCR. Sequencing was performed with immunoSEQ multiplex PCR; in TCRdb, only in-frame clones are kept and a portion is missing. The repertoire includes over 45,000 clones, 75% to 85% of them detected once, and approximately 4% sits in the top ten. The chain joins TRBV9 to TRBJ2-5, with 9 bases lining up with TRBD2. Material for sequencing was PBMCs. This receptor was obtained from a young man in good health and CMV-seronegative. The CDR3 protein is CASSPTPPLAGPTETQYF. CDR3 nucleotides: TGTGCCAGCAGCCCTACCCCCCCCCTAGCGGGACCCACCGAGACCCAGTACTTC.